The 8 T cell receptor beta chains in this list originate from one sample, sequenced in a study of T-cell reconstitution after alpha-beta-depleted transplantation in children. Preparation of the TCRbeta library involved a method that used unique molecular identifiers. MiXCR was run by TCRdb on the PCR reads, yielding one entry per CDR3 protein. This table has about 590,000 distinct CDR3 sequences, 10% to 15% appearing once. Sequenced here: PBMCs, mostly from graft donor cells, sampled 360 days after TCRalphabeta/CD19-depleted stem cell transplant. These receptor sequences come from a male patient younger than 18 who had a stem cell transplant for acute myeloid leukemia, so the T cells may come from the graft donor.

Written as DNA, the CDR3 is TGTGCCAGCACCACAGTTGGACTAGCGGGAGTTAGGACAGATACGCAGTATTTT. The encoded protein is CASTTVGLAGVRTDTQYF. The gene calls are TRBV3-1 and TRBJ2-3; 13 bases align to TRBD2. V dropped 7 bases and J dropped 3; count of bases not matched to a gene: 13. There are 18 residues in the CDR3. CDR1 is LGHDT and CDR2 is YNNKEL in the germline V gene (reference sequence).

This chain connects TRBV6-5 to TRBJ2-6, with 7 positions matching TRBD2. The length of the CDR3 is 17 residues. J gave up 0 bases and V 0 bases, and 2 bases lay outside the gene matches. Germline CDR1 and CDR2: MNHEY and SVGAGI. The CDR3 DNA sequence: TGTGCCAGCAGTTACTCGGGGGGGATCTCTGGGGCCAACGTCCTGACTTTC. It yields the protein CASSYSGGISGANVLTF.

This rearrangement joins TRBV5-6 to TRBJ2-2; 8 nucleotides align to TRBD1. This CDR3 has 17 residues. The V gene's germline CDR1 is SGHDT and CDR2 YYEEEE. V was clipped by 3 bases and J by 2 bases; unmatched bases: 9. CDR3 DNA: TGTGCCAGCAGCTCTAAACACCCAGGGGGCAACACCGGGGAGCTGTTTTTT. As protein: CASSSKHPGGNTGELFF.

In its sample, this clonotype was seen many times. This chain uses TRBV7-9 with TRBJ1-4; D gene unclear. CDR1 and CDR2 (germline): SEHNR, FQNEAQ (reference sequence). V lost 5 bases, J lost 5 bases, and 12 bases lay in between. The CDR3 spans 14 residues. CDR3 residues: CASSLDLSNEKLFF. The CDR3 DNA reads TGTGCCAGCAGCCTCGATTTGTCCAATGAAAAACTGTTTTTT. The entire variable domain, with the rest obtained from reference TRBV7-9 and TRBJ1-4, is as follows: DTGVSQNPRHKITKRGQNVTFRCDPISEHNRLYWYRQTLGQGPEFLTYFQNEAQLEKSRLLSDRFSAERPKGSFSTLEIQRTEQGDSAMYLCASSLDLSNEKLFFGSGTQLSVL.

There are a few counts of this clonotype. The genes are TRBV20-1 and TRBJ2-7; perhaps D is TRBD1 or TRBD2 (6 bases each). Germline CDR1 reads DFQATT; CDR2 reads SNEGSKA (reference sequence). The CDR3 length is 16 residues. V was shortened by 6 bases and J by 5 bases, with 26 bases between the two germline ends. The CDR3 sequence: CSAPGGRGHLLHEQYF. CDR3 bases: TGCAGTGCCCCCGGGGGCAGGGGCCACCTGCTACACGAGCAGTACTTC.

This clonotype occurred many times. V gene TRBV4-3 combines with J gene TRBJ2-3; D gene ambiguous. Trimming removed 4 bases at V and 6 bases at J, with 14 bases between. This CDR3 has 14 residues. CDR1 LGHNA and CDR2 YSLEER come from the germline V gene. The DNA for the CDR3 is TGCGCCAGCAGCCTCGGAAATGTTGCTGATACGCAGTATTTT. Protein sequence: CASSLGNVADTQYF.

This clonotype was seen a handful of times. The chain combines TRBV20-1 with TRBJ2-2, with TRBD2 as a possible D gene (6 bases). The CDR3 has 14 residues. Trimming took off 3 bases at V and 4 bases at J, with 12 bases between the two ends. Germline values: CDR1 DFQATT, CDR2 SNEGSKA (reference sequence). The CDR3 here is CSARSGVLTGELFF. In DNA form, the CDR3 reads TGCAGTGCTAGGTCGGGGGTCCTCACCGGGGAGCTGTTTTTT.

This clonotype was counted ten times or more. Written as DNA, the CDR3 is TGCAGTGCTTTCAGACAGGGTAGTGCAGATACGCAGTATTTT. Amino acid sequence: CSAFRQGSADTQYF. The genes are TRBV20-1 and TRBJ2-3, with TRBD1 matching 7 bases. Germline V CDR1 and CDR2: DFQATT, SNEGSKA (reference sequence). The CDR3 is made up of 14 amino acids. Unmatched junction bases numbered 9, after V lost 5 bases and J lost 4 bases.